This is a list of T cell receptor beta chains from one sample in a study of glioma-infiltrating T cells. From the multiplex PCR reads, TCRdb called clonotypes with MiXCR, one entry per CDR3 protein. The repertoire consists of about 130,000 distinct CDR3 sequences, with more than 20% occurring once and the leading ten covering about 30%. Sample: glioma tissue, nonneoplastic brain tissue, or PBMCs (not recorded which). These receptor sequences come from a human donor with low-grade glioma or glioblastoma, undergoing nonglioma brain surgery, or in good health (not recorded which). Each CDR3 is given with its conserved first and last residue. Fields, in order: J gene, V gene, CDR3 protein.

>TRBJ1-6|TRBV2
CASSLPGTNSPLHF
>TRBJ2-3|TRBV19
CASSGTNYPRDKQYF
>TRBJ2-1|TRBV3-1
CASSLFRTGDAGNEQFF
>TRBJ2-1|TRBV24-1
CATSAGGSYNEQFF
>TRBJ1-1|TRBV6-1
CASRMTGPTEAFF
>TRBJ2-1|TRBV6-1
CASMKPGTGGNEQFF
>TRBJ1-6|TRBV7-2
CASSLVGADNSPLHF
>TRBJ1-5|TRBV4-1
CASSQGQGYSNQPQHF
>TRBJ1-3|TRBV11-2
CASSLGLEDTIYF
>TRBJ1-4|TRBV6-1
CASSTNRDEKLFF
>TRBJ1-1|TRBV7-9
CASSLEGARTEAFF
>TRBJ2-4|TRBV24-1
CATSDPAGANIQYF
>TRBJ1-1|TRBV7-2
CASSSYGLSGEAFF
>TRBJ1-1|TRBV6-1
CASHNGGPGTEAFF
>TRBJ1-5|TRBV6-1
CASRTDRGSNQPQHF
>TRBJ2-6|TRBV6-1
CASRSRTGEGVLTF
>TRBJ1-5|TRBV20-1
CSARGSNQPQHF
>TRBJ2-2|TRBV6-1
CASRAGQMNTGELFF
>TRBJ2-1|TRBV29-1
CSVALAGANNEQFF
>TRBJ2-1|TRBV27
CASSLQGSSYNEQFF
>TRBJ2-3|TRBV28
CASSLPGGFTDTQYF
>TRBJ2-1|TRBV6-6
CASSYSMGGRTFF
>TRBJ2-2|TRBV4-1
CASSQGPRRSNTGELFF
>TRBJ1-5|TRBV3-1
CASSQSGFSNQPQHF
>TRBJ2-4|TRBV2
CASSSDYKNIQYF
>TRBJ2-4|TRBV15
CATATDPLAKNIQYF
>TRBJ2-1|TRBV20-1
CSARIRTGVNEQFF
>TRBJ2-1|TRBV6-1
CASRTGRNEQFF
>TRBJ2-1|TRBV14
CASSQASGGRNEQFF
>TRBJ1-1|TRBV7-3
CASSGTVNTEAFF
>TRBJ2-1|TRBV12-3/TRBV12-4
CASSRDTYNEQFF
>TRBJ2-1|TRBV6-2/TRBV6-3
CASSESGTSHNEQFF
>TRBJ1-3|TRBV19
CASTKQGTSGNTIYF
>TRBJ1-5|TRBV6-2/TRBV6-3
CASSYGTPSPQHF
>TRBJ1-5|TRBV6-1
CASSRTRGSNQPQHF
>TRBJ1-2|TRBV29-1
CSVATGNYGYTF
>TRBJ1-5|TRBV27
CASSSHSAWGGNQPQHF
>TRBJ2-3|TRBV5-1
CASSLLTGTSADTQYF
>TRBJ1-5|TRBV2
CASSRTGGESGNQPQHF
>TRBJ2-1|TRBV7-2
CASSHPFGSGGYNEQFF
>TRBJ2-5|TRBV7-2
CASSPSYVRSETQYF
>TRBJ1-2|TRBV28
CASSLPRGLNYGYTF
>TRBJ1-2|TRBV27
CASSLSITGRPYGYTF